The 20 T cell receptor beta chains below were found in one sample sequenced in a study of CD8 T cells in Susac syndrome. Random hexamers were used to reverse transcribe an amount of about 0.45 to 1 ug RNA. TCRdb itself ran the immunoSEQ multiplex PCR reads through MiXCR, one entry per CDR3 protein. The sample consists of about 300,000 distinct CDR3 sequences, 65% to 90% of them appearing once. Sequencing was performed on CD8+ T cells from PBMCs. All receptors derive from a human donor with multiple sclerosis.

The V gene is TRBV27, the J gene TRBJ2-2; 9 bases agree with TRBD2. Per germline, CDR1 MNHEY and CDR2 SMNVEV (reference sequence). The CDR3 has 16 amino acids. The V and J ends lost 2 bases and 5 bases, in that order; junction bases with no gene match: 6. Written as DNA, the CDR3 is TGTGCCAGCAGTTTACTAGCGACTAGCGGAACCGGGGAGCTGTTTTTT. Encoded protein: CASSLLATSGTGELFF.

The genes are TRBV13 and TRBJ1-2, with D hard to call. V lost 1 base and J 1 base, leaving 10 bases between the germline ends. The CDR3 sequence is 15 residues long. Germline V lookup: CDR1 PRHDT, CDR2 FYEKMQ (reference sequence). DNA of the CDR3: TGTGCCAGCAGCTTAGCCCTTGACATTAACTATGGCTACACCTTC. Translated: CASSLALDINYGYTF.

This chain connects TRBV9 to TRBJ2-2, with D unclear. V was pared by 4 bases and J by 7 bases, with 8 bases between. This CDR3 contains 12 residues. The V gene's germline CDR1 is SGDLS and CDR2 YYNGEE. The CDR3 sequence is CASSSSLGELFF. For the CDR3, the DNA is TGTGCCAGCAGCTCTTCCCTCGGGGAGCTGTTTTTT.

The genes are TRBV5-6 and TRBJ2-2, with TRBD2 as a possible D gene (6 bases). The CDR3 has 16 residues. V lost 4 bases and J lost 2, with 15 bases in between. The V gene's germline CDR1 is SGHDT and CDR2 YYEEEE. CDR3 protein: CASSPTSPLNTGELFF. As DNA, the CDR3 is TGTGCCAGCAGCCCTACTAGCCCCCTAAACACCGGGGAGCTGTTTTTT.

The V gene is TRBV5-4, the J gene TRBJ1-4; D perhaps matches TRBD1 (5 bases). The V gene lost 4 bases and the J gene lost 11 bases, with 15 bases spanning the gap. The CDR3 runs 13 residues. In germline, CDR1 is SGHNT, CDR2 YYREEE (reference sequence). The CDR3 here is CASSIGVEGKLFF. DNA of the CDR3: TGTGCCAGCAGCATAGGGGTAGAGGGGAAACTGTTTTTT.

This chain joins TRBV4-3 and TRBJ2-1, with 8 positions matching TRBD2. V lost 4 bases and J lost 5; bases outside the gene matches: 13. This CDR3 has 17 residues. Germline V CDR1 and CDR2: LGHNA, YSLEER. CDR3 nucleotides: TGCGCCAGCAGCCTAACGTACAAGCGGGAGAGGGACAATGAGCAGTTCTTC. This translates into CASSLTYKRERDNEQFF.

This clonotype was observed once. This rearrangement joins TRBV27 to TRBJ2-3, with D unresolved. V lost 2 bases, J lost 0 bases, and 9 bases lay in between. CDR1 MNHEY and CDR2 SMNVEV come from the germline V gene (reference sequence). This CDR3 contains 15 residues. The CDR3 DNA reads TGTGCCAGCAGTTTACTACAGACTAGCACAGATACGCAGTATTTT. Amino acid sequence: CASSLLQTSTDTQYF.

This clonotype was observed a handful of times. The rearrangement uses TRBV19 and TRBJ1-1; D not resolved. There are 12 residues in the CDR3. Trimming took 3 bases from V and 2 from J, leaving 4 bases between them. CDR1 is LNHDA, CDR2 SQIVND, per germline (reference sequence). CDR3 loop: CASSMSNTEAFF. In nucleotides, the CDR3 is TGTGCCAGTAGTATGTCTAACACTGAAGCTTTCTTT.

The chain is built from TRBV6-1 and TRBJ2-5; 9 nucleotides line up with TRBD1. V was clipped by 6 bases and J by 5 bases; unmatched bases: 10. Germline V gene lookup returns CDR1 MNHNS and CDR2 SASEGT. CDR3 length: 15 amino acids. The CDR3 DNA follows: TGTGCCAGCAGCAGGGGACAGGGCGATCTGGAGACCCAGTACTTC. It specifies CASSRGQGDLETQYF.

Written as DNA, the CDR3 is TGCGCCAGCAGCCAAGAGGCCCTTTTCCTGCAGGGATTCACCGGGGAGCTGTTTTTT. It is translated as CASSQEALFLQGFTGELFF. J is TRBJ2-2 and V is TRBV4-3; possible D gene TRBD1, 5 bases. The germline V gene has CDR1 LGHNA and CDR2 YSLEER. The CDR3 consists of 19 residues. The V gene lost 0 bases and the J gene lost 4 bases, with 21 bases spanning the gap.

The chain couples TRBV11-2 to TRBJ2-2, with D possibly matching TRBD1 (6 bases). The CDR3 runs to 16 residues. The V gene lost 6 bases and the J gene lost 6 bases, with 20 bases spanning the gap. From germline, CDR1 is SGHAT and CDR2 FQNNGV. CDR3 loop: CASSFLTGRRAGELFF. CDR3 coding DNA: TGTGCCAGCAGTTTTCTTACAGGGCGTAGGGCCGGGGAGCTGTTTTTT.

This clonotype was detected a few times. V is TRBV19 and J is TRBJ2-1; 8 bases agree with TRBD2. CDR3 length: 15 residues. Trimming removed 5 bases from V and 4 bases from J; junction bases left unmatched: 7. Germline CDR1 and CDR2: LNHDA and SQIVND (reference sequence). The CDR3 nucleotides are TGTGCCAGTAGTGCTAGAGCGGGAGTTTACAATGAGCAGTTCTTC. Its protein is CASSARAGVYNEQFF.

The chain uses TRBV6-5 and TRBJ2-1; D not resolved. Trimming took 1 base from V and 7 from J, leaving 11 bases between them. The CDR3 runs 14 residues. Per germline, CDR1 MNHEY and CDR2 SVGAGI. CDR3 sequence: CASSYYLGWNEQFF. The CDR3 DNA sequence: TGTGCCAGCAGTTACTATCTGGGGTGGAATGAGCAGTTCTTC.

In the case of this clonotype: No conserved phenylalanine or tryptophan ends this CDR3, so it is likely a read error. The chain has TRBV6-2 or TRBV6-3 and TRBJ2-7; no reliable D call. The length of the CDR3 is 14 residues. With 5 bases removed from V and 0 bases from J, the gap between germline ends came to 11 bases. The germline V gene has CDR1 MNHEY and CDR2 SVGEGT. CDR3 sequence: CASSQTTTSYEQYL. As DNA, the CDR3 is TGTGCCAGCAGTCAAACAACCACCTCCTACGAGCAGTACCTC.

The rearrangement links TRBV20-1 to TRBJ2-1; 7 nucleotides align to TRBD1. The V and J ends lost 0 bases and 0 bases, in that order; junction bases with no gene match: 11. Per the germline V gene, CDR1 is DFQATT and CDR2 is SNEGSKA (reference sequence). There are 18 residues in the CDR3. The CDR3 region is CSARDGRTGLSSYNEQFF. The CDR3 nucleotides read TGCAGTGCTAGAGATGGACGGACAGGACTTAGCTCCTACAATGAGCAGTTCTTC.

The chain uses TRBV27 and TRBJ2-1; 13 bases are shared with TRBD2. The CDR3 has 15 residues. V was clipped by 9 bases and J by 5 bases; unmatched bases: 7. The germline V gene encodes CDR1 MNHEY and CDR2 SMNVEV (reference sequence). This CDR3 reads CASNHGTSGDNEQFF. The CDR3 nucleotides are TGTGCCAGTAACCATGGGACTAGCGGGGACAATGAGCAGTTCTTC.

The count of this clonotype is one. CDR3 coding DNA: TGTGCCAGCAGTCTCCAACCTGGGACAGCTGAAGCTTTCTTT. It encodes CASSLQPGTAEAFF. The chain employs TRBV28 and TRBJ1-1; TRBD1 matches 7 bases. CDR1 MDHEN and CDR2 SYDVKM come from the germline V gene. This CDR3 is built from 14 residues. Trimming cost V 5 bases and J 6 bases; bases outside gene matches: 9. The whole variable domain, remainder taken from reference TRBV28 and TRBJ1-1, is DVKVTQSSRYLVKRTGEKVFLECVQDMDHENMFWYRQDPGLGLRLIYFSYDVKMKEKGDIPEGYSVSREKKERFSLILESASTNQTSMYLCASSLQPGTAEAFFGQGTRLTVV.

CDR3 amino acids: CASGTDSSGNTIYF. The CDR3 DNA reads TGTGCCAGCGGGACCGATAGCTCTGGAAACACCATATATTTT. The chain has TRBV6-5 and TRBJ1-3; the D gene is possibly TRBD1 (5 bases). The germline V gene has CDR1 MNHEY and CDR2 SVGAGI. V lost 8 bases, J lost 0 bases, and 11 bases lay in between. The CDR3 extends over 14 amino acids.

This sequence joins TRBV29-1 and TRBJ2-4; a possible D gene is TRBD2 (7 bases). The V gene lost 7 bases and the J gene lost 4 bases, with 17 bases spanning the gap. The CDR3 is 14 amino acids. Germline CDR1 and CDR2: SQVTM and ANQGSEA. This chain's CDR3 is CSASDSGEKNIQYF. The CDR3 nucleotides are TGCAGCGCCTCGGACAGCGGGGAAAAAAACATTCAGTACTTC.

This clonotype turned up a few times. This sequence joins TRBV7-6 and TRBJ2-1, with a possible D match to TRBD1 (6 bases). V lost 0 bases and J 12 bases, leaving 12 bases between the germline ends. The CDR3 totals 13 residues. CDR1 and CDR2 from the germline V gene are SGHVS and FNYEAQ. CDR3 amino acids: CASSLAGGRGQFF. CDR3 in DNA: TGTGCCAGCAGCTTAGCAGGGGGACGTGGGCAGTTCTTC.